The entry that follows covers one T cell receptor beta chain sequence. The target of this receptor is not known. The input lacks base qualities; no much larger clone sits a single base away. The data belong to a study of T cell clonotyping in hematopoietic cell transplantation (dated by TCRdb to 2020 to 2022). Context from the whole study: Pretransplant samples from recipients were collected after cytoreduction. In the study, some 140 blood samples were gathered from a few dozen consecutive transplant recipients and their related donors. Patients were recruited between 2015 and early 2017 and followed until September 2020 or death. Study-wide conclusions, independent of this receptor: Broader posttransplant TCR repertoire diversity was predicted by donor and pretransplant recipient Inverse Simpson Index values. The sample size was limited, and CD4 and CD8 repertoire contributions could not be separated because cells were not sorted. Only a small fraction of recipient repertoires overlapped donor repertoires, with over 95% appearing de novo at the given depth. After transplant, TCR diversity in recipients dropped, and pathologically expanded clonotypes increased progressively from day 30 to day 180.

The time point label for this specimen denotes: recipient sample about 28 days before transplant, after cytoreduction. Blood from recipients was drawn about 28 days before transplant and again at days 30, 100 and 180 after transplant. Using Nuclei Lysis Solution, genomic DNA was extracted from unfractionated peripheral blood mononuclear cells that were either fresh or cryopreserved. At the junction V is shortened by 1 base and J by 9 bases, with 16 bases in between. Including the terminal cysteine and phenylalanine, the CDR3 comprises 15 residues. CDR3 DNA is the only sequence kept; it has 45 bases, read in frame from the first base. CDR1 and CDR2 are drawn from the germline V gene: SGHNT, YENEEA. The immunoSEQ assay, a bias-controlled multiplex PCR with V- and J-specific primers, was used to amplify TCR beta CDR3 regions from genomic DNA. In a second PCR step, a proprietary barcode and Illumina adapter sequences were attached to the CDR3 amplicons. An Illumina MiSeq instrument was used for sequencing of the CDR3 libraries. Regarding the original processing steps: Export and quality control were handled in immunoSEQ Analyzer 3.0, while downstream analyses relied on R Bioconductor and Immunarch. Repertoire metrics were calculated using only productive rearrangements within the normalized downsampled data set. Clonotypes larger than 5 templates in the normalized cohort were defined as pathologically expanded. The Inverse Simpson Index served as the measure of repertoire diversity. The non-normalized data set was used for CMV-specificity analyses so that all clonotypes could be captured. TCRdb holds this immuneACCESS table with in-frame rearrangements only. Some clones are missing; in checked studies, unresolved V genes explain under half, and the rest has no known cause. Clone size and the V and J calls come from that table; the DNA yielded D and trimming. The sample yields about 41,000 clones; 85% were counted once. The ten largest clones represent approximately 3% of the sample.

Sequencing was performed on peripheral blood mononuclear cells, taken before stem cell transplant. This receptor was identified in a man in his fifties or sixties with acute myeloid leukemia. Some clones in this sample may be carry-over from other donors' samples. The chain is assembled from TRBV11-3 and TRBJ1-3, with a tentative D gene TRBD1 over 6 matching bases. The CDR3 protein is CASSLARTRGGTIYF. The nucleotide sequence reads as follows: TGTGCCAGCAGCTTAGCTAGGACCAGGGGAGGCACCATATATTTT.